The 7 T cell receptor beta chains below all came from one sample that was sequenced in a study of cytomegalovirus exposure and HLA in healthy donors. With 60 Vbeta and 13 Jbeta primers, the PCR was carried out. TCRdb's table, derived via immunoSEQ multiplex PCR, lists solely in-frame clones and lacks some. The sample totals roughly 220,000 clones. The specimen sequenced was PBMCs. The source of these receptors is a girl aged 2 to 9 in good health and CMV-seropositive.

This chain links TRBV10-3 with TRBJ2-6, with D possibly matching TRBD1 (5 bases). CDR3 size: 16 residues. Trimming cost V 6 bases and J 0 bases, with 12 bases left between them. The germline gives CDR1 ENHRY, CDR2 SYGVKD. The CDR3 loop reads CAISSQGTSGANVLTF. The DNA for the CDR3 is TGTGCCATCAGCAGTCAGGGTACCTCTGGGGCCAACGTCCTGACTTTC.

V usage is TRBV9 and J usage is TRBJ2-5; D is possibly TRBD2 (6 bases). The V gene lost 0 bases and the J gene lost 5 bases, with 11 bases spanning the gap. Germline V CDR1 and CDR2: SGDLS, YYNGEE. The CDR3 runs to 14 residues. The CDR3 DNA reads as TGTGCCAGCAGCGTAGACTCCGGAGGGGAGACCCAGTACTTC. Translated, it gives CASSVDSGGETQYF.

This rearrangement joins TRBV18 to TRBJ1-4; no clear D. Germline CDR1 reads KGHSH; CDR2 reads LQKENI. Trimming left V 4 bases short and J 0 bases short, with 9 bases between. This CDR3 has 15 amino acids. The CDR3 protein is CASSQRTATNEKLFF. The DNA for the CDR3 is TGTGCCAGCTCACAACGTACAGCAACTAATGAAAAACTGTTTTTT.

The V and J genes are TRBV29-1 and TRBJ1-3, with D unresolved. The CDR3 consists of 14 residues. V shed 7 bases and J shed 0 bases, with 13 bases lying between them. From germline, CDR1 is SQVTM and CDR2 ANQGSEA. The CDR3 region is CSAFDPSSGNTIYF. The CDR3 nucleotides read TGCAGCGCCTTCGATCCCAGCTCTGGAAACACCATATATTTT.

The V and J genes are TRBV29-1 and TRBJ2-1, with D perhaps TRBD1 (5 bases). Germline loops: CDR1 SQVTM, CDR2 ANQGSEA. Between the trimmed V and J ends, which lost 7 bases and 3 bases, there was a span of 10 bases. The CDR3 is made up of 12 amino acids. CDR3 protein: CSGQSFYNEQFF. CDR3 bases: TGCAGCGGACAGAGTTTCTACAATGAGCAGTTCTTC.

The V call is TRBV28, the J call TRBJ1-1; D gene uncertain. Trimming took 4 bases from V and 5 from J, leaving 20 bases between them. This CDR3 spans 16 amino acids. Looked up from germline, CDR1 is MDHEN and CDR2 is SYDVKM. The CDR3 region is CASSSPDGSRRTEAFF. DNA for the CDR3: TGTGCCAGCAGTTCCCCGGACGGGAGCAGGAGAACTGAAGCTTTCTTT.

This sequence joins TRBV2 and TRBJ2-1; 11 bases match TRBD2. The CDR3 is made up of 14 amino acids. V trimming: 2 bases; J trimming: 9 bases; junction bases outside the gene matches: 3. The germline gives CDR1 SNHLY, CDR2 FYNNEI. CDR3 in amino acids: CASSERLAGGEQFF. CDR3 DNA sequence: TGTGCCAGCAGTGAACGTCTAGCGGGGGGTGAGCAGTTCTTC.